This passage covers 14 T cell receptor beta chains from one sample sequenced in a study of blood T cell repertoires in COVID-19. Data came from immunoSEQ multiplex PCR; TCRdb stores just in-frame clones and leaves some out. Of roughly 150,000 clones detected, 85% appear once; the ten largest clones hold about 2.9%. The sequenced sample consisted of peripheral blood. All receptors derive from a man aged 45-65 years with acute or convalescent COVID-19.

The chain uses TRBV11-3 and TRBJ2-7; 10 positions match TRBD1. Unmatched junction bases numbered 2, after V lost 4 bases and J lost 2 bases. Per germline, CDR1 SGHNT and CDR2 YENEEA. CDR3 length: 14 residues. The CDR3 DNA sequence: TGTGCCAGCAGCTACGGGACAGGGGCCTACGAGCAGTACTTC. Translating it yields CASSYGTGAYEQYF. The full variable domain, rest sourced from reference TRBV11-3 and TRBJ2-7, is EAGVVQSPRYKIIEKKQPVAFWCNPISGHNTLYWYLQNLGQGPELLIRYENEEAVDDSQLPKDRFSAERLKGVDSTLKIQPAELGDSAVYLCASSYGTGAYEQYFGPGTRLTVT.

The V call is TRBV29-1, the J call TRBJ2-2, with D unclear. Looked up from germline, CDR1 is SQVTM and CDR2 is ANQGSEA. V was pared by 6 bases and J by 7 bases, with 12 bases between. The CDR3 is 12 amino acids. The chain's CDR3 is CSVTNSGGELFF. The CDR3 DNA reads as TGCAGCGTAACCAATTCGGGCGGGGAGCTGTTTTTT.

The gene calls are TRBV2 and TRBJ2-4, with 7 nucleotides matching TRBD2. J was trimmed by 4 bases and V by 6 bases; bases with no gene match: 6. The CDR3 loop spans 14 amino acids. Germline V gene sequence: CDR1 SNHLY, CDR2 FYNNEI. The CDR3 bases are TGTGCCAGCAGCGCCCGGACTAGTAAAAACATTCAGTACTTC. Translating it yields CASSARTSKNIQYF.

The CDR3 loop is CASSQGGASGSYNEQFF. The CDR3 region has the DNA TGTGCCAGCAGCCAAGGGGGAGCTAGCGGGAGTTACAATGAGCAGTTCTTC. The V call is TRBV4-2, the J call TRBJ2-1, with 10 nucleotides matching TRBD2. The CDR3 is made up of 17 amino acids. CDR1 and CDR2 (germline): LGHNA, YNFKEQ. The trim removed 1 base at V and 4 bases at J, leaving 7 bases unmatched.

The chain uses TRBV30 and TRBJ1-5, with D unresolved. The CDR3 is 17 residues long. Looked up from germline, CDR1 is GTSNPN and CDR2 is SVGIG (reference sequence). V was clipped by 2 bases and J by 4 bases, with 21 bases between them. The CDR3 region is CAWSQNLGVRKNQPQHF. As DNA, the CDR3 is TGTGCCTGGAGTCAAAACCTCGGGGTCCGAAAGAATCAGCCCCAGCATTTT.

The rearrangement joins TRBV10-3 to TRBJ1-4, with TRBD1 matching over 7 bases. This CDR3 contains 13 residues. Germline-derived CDR1 and CDR2 are ENHRY and SYGVKD. V shed 2 bases and J 8 bases; nucleotides not matched to a gene: 2. The CDR3 sequence: CAISETGVEKLFF. DNA for the CDR3: TGTGCCATCAGTGAGACAGGGGTCGAAAAACTGTTTTTT.

V and J are TRBV19 and TRBJ2-2, with a weak D call TRBD2 (6 bases). This CDR3 is built from 14 residues. The germline V gene has CDR1 LNHDA and CDR2 SQIVND (reference sequence). The V and J ends lost 1 base and 7 bases respectively, with 10 bases between them. The CDR3 region has the DNA TGTGCCAGTAGTATAGTAGATAGCGGCGGGGAGCTGTTTTTT. This sequence encodes CASSIVDSGGELFF.

CDR3 nucleotide sequence: TGTGCCAGCAGCTTAGCCGACAGGGGGCTCAATGAGCAGTTCTTC. This encodes CASSLADRGLNEQFF. V is TRBV11-2 and J is TRBJ2-1; 10 bases fit TRBD1. The CDR3 loop spans 15 amino acids. CDR1 and CDR2 from the germline V gene are SGHAT and FQNNGV. The ends lost 1 base at V and 6 bases at J; junction bases unmatched: 3.

The V and J genes are TRBV11-3 and TRBJ2-7; 9 bases are a match to TRBD1. Germline V gene data show CDR1 as SGHNT and CDR2 as YENEEA. The CDR3 has 15 residues. V shed 5 bases, J shed 1 base, and the junction held 6 bases outside the gene matches. In DNA form, the CDR3 reads TGTGCCAGCAGCCCAGGGGGGACAGGGTCCTACGAGCAGTACTTC. Translation: CASSPGGTGSYEQYF.

The chain links TRBV5-1 to TRBJ2-3, with 7 bases matching TRBD1. Germline trimming cut 0 bases from V and 6 bases from J; bases unmatched to any gene: 7. CDR1 and CDR2 (germline): SGHRS, YFSETQ. There are 15 residues in the CDR3. The DNA for the CDR3 is TGCGCCAGCAGCTTGGAACGGACAGGAAGGGATACGCAGTATTTT. Translation: CASSLERTGRDTQYF.

The chain employs TRBV10-3 and TRBJ1-2; no clear D. Germline V gene data show CDR1 as ENHRY and CDR2 as SYGVKD. The CDR3 spans 18 residues. V lost 0 bases, J lost 2 bases, and 19 bases lay in between. CDR3 DNA sequence: TGTGCCATCAGTGAGTCGTGGGCCCGAGGGTTGGGAAACTATGGCTACACCTTC. Amino acids: CAISESWARGLGNYGYTF.

CDR3 region: CASSLAGGRGWGKLFF. The CDR3 DNA reads as TGTGCCAGCAGTTTAGCAGGGGGCAGGGGGTGGGGAAAACTGTTTTTT. The gene calls are TRBV28 and TRBJ1-4; TRBD1 matches at 8 bases. Germline assignment: CDR1 MDHEN and CDR2 SYDVKM. The junction had 12 bases not matched to a gene; V was cut back by 2 bases and J by 10 bases. The CDR3 runs to 16 residues.

The chain employs TRBV3-1 (or the pseudogene TRBV3-2) and TRBJ2-1; 9 bases map to TRBD2. This CDR3 comprises 15 residues. The V segment lost 4 bases and the J segment 2 bases; nucleotides outside the gene matches: 3. The germline V gene has CDR1 LGHDT and CDR2 YNNKEL (reference sequence). Here the CDR3 DNA reads TGTGCCAGCAGCCCCCCTAGCGGGGCCTACAATGAGCAGTTCTTC. As protein: CASSPPSGAYNEQFF.

The CDR3 protein is CASSLEPGMIYGYTF. The CDR3 DNA is TGTGCCAGCAGCTTGGAACCAGGGATGATCTATGGCTACACCTTC. The genes are TRBV5-5 and TRBJ1-2, with D possibly matching TRBD1 (5 bases). CDR1 and CDR2 from the germline V gene are SGHKS and YYEKEE (reference sequence). The V end lost 0 bases, the J end lost 4 bases, and 13 bases lay between the germline ends. The CDR3 is 15 amino acids.